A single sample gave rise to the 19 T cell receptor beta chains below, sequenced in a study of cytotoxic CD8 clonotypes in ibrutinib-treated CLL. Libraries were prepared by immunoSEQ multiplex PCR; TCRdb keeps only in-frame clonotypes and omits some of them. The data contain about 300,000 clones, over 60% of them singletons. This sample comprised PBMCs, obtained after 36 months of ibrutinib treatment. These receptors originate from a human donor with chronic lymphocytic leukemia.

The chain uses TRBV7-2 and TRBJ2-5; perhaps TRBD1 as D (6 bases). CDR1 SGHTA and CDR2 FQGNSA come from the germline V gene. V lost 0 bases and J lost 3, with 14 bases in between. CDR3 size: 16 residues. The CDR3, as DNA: TGTGCCAGCAGCTTAGCGGCTAGTAGGGGGAAAGAGACCCAGTACTTC. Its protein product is CASSLAASRGKETQYF.

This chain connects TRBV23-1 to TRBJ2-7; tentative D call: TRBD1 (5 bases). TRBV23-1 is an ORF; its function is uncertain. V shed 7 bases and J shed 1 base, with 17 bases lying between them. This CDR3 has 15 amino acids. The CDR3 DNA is TGCGCCAGCACCAGGGTACAGGCAGCTTCCTACGAGCAGTACTTC. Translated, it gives CASTRVQAASYEQYF.

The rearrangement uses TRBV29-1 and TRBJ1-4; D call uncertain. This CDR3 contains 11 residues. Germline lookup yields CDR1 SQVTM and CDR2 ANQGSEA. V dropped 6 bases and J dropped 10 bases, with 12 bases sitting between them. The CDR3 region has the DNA TGCAGCGTGGCCGCCAACGGAAAACTGTTTTTT. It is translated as CSVAANGKLFF.

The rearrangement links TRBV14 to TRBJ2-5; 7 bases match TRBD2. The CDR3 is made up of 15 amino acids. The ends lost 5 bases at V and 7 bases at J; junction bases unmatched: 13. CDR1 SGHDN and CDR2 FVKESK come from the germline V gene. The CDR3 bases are TGTGCCAGCAGCGGGGTCCGCGCCCCGGGGGGGACCCAGTACTTC. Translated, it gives CASSGVRAPGGTQYF.

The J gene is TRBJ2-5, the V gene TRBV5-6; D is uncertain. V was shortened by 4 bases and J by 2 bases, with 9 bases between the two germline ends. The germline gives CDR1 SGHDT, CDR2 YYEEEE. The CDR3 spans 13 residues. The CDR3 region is CASSGTAQETQYF. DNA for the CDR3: TGTGCCAGCAGCGGAACGGCACAAGAGACCCAGTACTTC.

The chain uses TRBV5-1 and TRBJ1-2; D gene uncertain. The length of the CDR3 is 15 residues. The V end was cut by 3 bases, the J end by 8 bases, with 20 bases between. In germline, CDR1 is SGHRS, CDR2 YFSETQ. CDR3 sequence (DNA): TGCGCCAGCAGCTCCCCGAGACAACCCATGGAGGGCTACACCTTC. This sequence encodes CASSSPRQPMEGYTF.

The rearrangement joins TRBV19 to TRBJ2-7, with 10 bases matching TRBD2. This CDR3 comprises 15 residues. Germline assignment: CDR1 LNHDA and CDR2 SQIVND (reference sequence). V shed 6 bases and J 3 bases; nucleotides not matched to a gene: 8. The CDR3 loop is CASSLAGESYYEQYF. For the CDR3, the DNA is TGTGCCAGTAGCCTAGCGGGAGAGTCCTACTACGAGCAGTACTTC.

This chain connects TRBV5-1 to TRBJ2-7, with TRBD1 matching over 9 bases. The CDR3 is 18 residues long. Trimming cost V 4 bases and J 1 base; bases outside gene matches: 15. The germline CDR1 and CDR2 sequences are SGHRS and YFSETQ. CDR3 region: CASSPIGTGKRGSYEQYF. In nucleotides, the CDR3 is TGCGCCAGCAGCCCGATTGGGACAGGGAAAAGAGGATCCTACGAGCAGTACTTC. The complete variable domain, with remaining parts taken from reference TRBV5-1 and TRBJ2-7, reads KAGVTQTPRYLIKTRGQQVTLSCSPISGHRSVSWYQQTPGQGLQFLFEYFSETQRNKGNFPGRFSGRQFSNSRSEMNVSTLELGDSALYLCASSPIGTGKRGSYEQYFGPGTRLTVT.

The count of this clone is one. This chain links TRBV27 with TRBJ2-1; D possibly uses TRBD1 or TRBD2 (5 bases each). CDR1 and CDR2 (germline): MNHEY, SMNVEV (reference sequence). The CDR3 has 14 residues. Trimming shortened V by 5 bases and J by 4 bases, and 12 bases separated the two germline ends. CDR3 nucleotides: TGTGCCAGCAGTCCGCGCTGGGGGTACAATGAGCAGTTCTTC. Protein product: CASSPRWGYNEQFF.

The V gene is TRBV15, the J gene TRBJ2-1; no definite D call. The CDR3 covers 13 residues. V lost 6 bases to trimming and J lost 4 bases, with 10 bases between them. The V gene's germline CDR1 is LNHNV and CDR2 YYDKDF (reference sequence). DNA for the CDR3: TGTGCCACCAGTATCCGACTGTACAATGAGCAGTTCTTC. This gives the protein CATSIRLYNEQFF.

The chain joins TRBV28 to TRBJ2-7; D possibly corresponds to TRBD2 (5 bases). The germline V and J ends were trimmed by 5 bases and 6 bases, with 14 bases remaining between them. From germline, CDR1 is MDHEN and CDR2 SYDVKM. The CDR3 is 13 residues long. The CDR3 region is CASSTVWTGEQYF. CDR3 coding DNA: TGTGCCAGCAGTACGGTGTGGACTGGCGAGCAGTACTTC.

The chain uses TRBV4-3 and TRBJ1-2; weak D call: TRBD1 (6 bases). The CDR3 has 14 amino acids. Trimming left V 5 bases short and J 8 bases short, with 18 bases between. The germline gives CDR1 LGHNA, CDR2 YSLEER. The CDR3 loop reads CASSSKMGARGYTF. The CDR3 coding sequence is TGCGCCAGCAGCTCGAAGATGGGGGCGCGGGGCTACACCTTC.

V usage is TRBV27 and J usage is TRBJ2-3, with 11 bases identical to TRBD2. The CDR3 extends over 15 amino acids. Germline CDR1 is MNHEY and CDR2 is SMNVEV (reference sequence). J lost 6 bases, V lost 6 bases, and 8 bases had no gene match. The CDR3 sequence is CASSVRLAGMDTQYF. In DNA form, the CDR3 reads TGTGCCAGCAGCGTACGACTAGCGGGAATGGATACGCAGTATTTT.

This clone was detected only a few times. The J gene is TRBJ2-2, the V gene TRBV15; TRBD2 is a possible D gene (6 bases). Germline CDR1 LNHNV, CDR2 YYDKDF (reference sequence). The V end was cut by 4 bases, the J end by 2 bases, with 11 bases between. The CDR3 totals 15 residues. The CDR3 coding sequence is TGTGCCACCAGCATTAGAGGGACTAACACCGGGGAGCTGTTTTTT. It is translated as CATSIRGTNTGELFF.

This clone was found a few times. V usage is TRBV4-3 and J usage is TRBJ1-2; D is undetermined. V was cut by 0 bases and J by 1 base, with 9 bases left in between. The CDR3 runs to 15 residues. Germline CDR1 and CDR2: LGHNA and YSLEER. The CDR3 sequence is CASSQDGQNNYGYTF. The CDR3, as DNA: TGCGCCAGCAGCCAAGATGGGCAGAATAACTATGGCTACACCTTC.

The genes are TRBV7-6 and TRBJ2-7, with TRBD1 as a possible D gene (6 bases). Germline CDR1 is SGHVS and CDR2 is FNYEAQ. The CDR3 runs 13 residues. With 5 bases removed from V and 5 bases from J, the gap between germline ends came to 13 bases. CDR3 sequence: CASSQPRGHEQYF. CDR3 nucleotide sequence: TGTGCCAGCAGCCAGCCCAGGGGCCACGAGCAGTACTTC.

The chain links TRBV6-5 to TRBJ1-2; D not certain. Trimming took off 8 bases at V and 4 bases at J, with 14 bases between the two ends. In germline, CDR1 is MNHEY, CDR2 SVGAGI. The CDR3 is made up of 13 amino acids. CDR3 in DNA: TGTGCCAGCGGTCGGCTGCGAGGCTATGGCTACACCTTC. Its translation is CASGRLRGYGYTF.

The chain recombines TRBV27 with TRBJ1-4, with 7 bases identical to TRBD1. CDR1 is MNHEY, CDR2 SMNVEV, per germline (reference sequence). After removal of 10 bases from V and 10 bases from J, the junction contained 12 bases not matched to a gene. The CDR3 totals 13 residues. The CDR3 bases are TGTGCCACCCGAGGGGGCGCGGTTGGAAAACTGTTTTTT. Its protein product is CATRGGAVGKLFF.

DNA of the CDR3: TGTGCCAGCAGCTTAGAGCGGGCGACGATTTTTTATAGCACAGATACGCAGTATTTT. This codes for CASSLERATIFYSTDTQYF. V and J are TRBV7-9 and TRBJ2-3; a weak D match, TRBD2 (6 bases). The CDR3 runs 19 residues. Germline V gene data show CDR1 as SEHNR and CDR2 as FQNEAQ (reference sequence). V lost 1 base to trimming and J lost 0 bases, with 20 bases between them.